A single sample is the source of the 13 T cell receptor beta chains below, sequenced in a study of blood T cell repertoires in COVID-19. The method was immunoSEQ multiplex PCR; TCRdb's version includes in-frame clones alone and lacks a portion of them. The table records 250,000 to 350,000 clones, approximately 92% of them present only once. The sample comprised PBMCs or T cells enriched from blood (not recorded which). All receptors derive from a woman in her twenties or thirties who had recovered from COVID-19.

This clone was observed a single time. The chain uses TRBV4-3 and TRBJ2-3, with a possible D match to TRBD1 (5 bases). Germline values: CDR1 LGHNA, CDR2 YSLEER. V lost 2 bases to trimming and J lost 5 bases, with 8 bases between them. There are 13 residues in the CDR3. CDR3 nucleotides: TGCGCCAGCAGCCAAAGCGACAGAGATACGCAGTATTTT. Encoded protein: CASSQSDRDTQYF.

The chain couples TRBV7-2 to TRBJ2-7; 9 positions agree with TRBD2. The CDR3 totals 16 residues. Trimming at V came to 4 bases and at J to 0 bases, leaving 7 bases not matched to a gene. Germline V gene lookup returns CDR1 SGHTA and CDR2 FQGNSA. The CDR3 DNA reads TGTGCCAGCAGCTCCTACTCTAGCGGGGCCTCCTACGAGCAGTACTTC. Translated: CASSSYSSGASYEQYF.

V is TRBV7-9 and J is TRBJ2-3; TRBD1 aligns across 11 bases. V lost 5 bases to trimming and J lost 14 bases; unmatched junction nucleotides: 12. CDR3 length equals 14 residues. Germline V CDR1 and CDR2: SEHNR, FQNEAQ (reference sequence). The CDR3 region is CASSPRTGGGQWYF. The CDR3 DNA reads as TGTGCCAGCAGCCCCAGGACAGGGGGCGGACAATGGTATTTT. The full variable domain, its missing parts supplied by reference TRBV7-9 and TRBJ2-3, is DTGVSQNPRHKITKRGQNVTFRCDPISEHNRLYWYRQTLGQGPEFLTYFQNEAQLEKSRLLSDRFSAERPKGSFSTLEIQRTEQGDSAMYLCASSPRTGGGQWYFGPGTRLTVL.

This clone was counted many times. The CDR3 loop reads CATRQGSYEQYF. The CDR3 DNA is TGTGCCACCCGACAGGGTTCCTACGAGCAGTACTTC. This chain links TRBV6-6 with TRBJ2-7; 7 positions match TRBD1. This CDR3 has 12 residues. V lost 10 bases to trimming and J lost 1 base; unmatched junction nucleotides: 4. Germline V CDR1 and CDR2: MNHNY, SVGAGI (reference sequence).

The chain couples TRBV7-9 to TRBJ1-1; perhaps TRBD1 as D (5 bases). Germline V lookup: CDR1 SEHNR, CDR2 FQNEAQ (reference sequence). V shed 4 bases and J shed 0 bases, with 15 bases lying between them. CDR3 length equals 16 residues. The CDR3 region is CASSSKTAYMNTEAFF. CDR3 nucleotide sequence: TGTGCCAGCAGCTCAAAGACAGCGTACATGAACACTGAAGCTTTCTTT.

The chain joins TRBV18 to TRBJ1-1; TRBD1 is a possible D gene (5 bases). This CDR3 has 14 amino acids. Trimming shortened V by 2 bases and J by 0 bases, and 7 bases separated the two germline ends. The germline V gene has CDR1 KGHSH and CDR2 LQKENI. CDR3 region: CASSPTTVNTEAFF. The DNA of the CDR3 is TGTGCCAGCTCACCAACGACAGTGAACACTGAAGCTTTCTTT. Based on the CDR3 plus reference TRBV18 and TRBJ1-1, the full variable domain is NAGVMQNPRHLVRRRGQEARLRCSPMKGHSHVYWYRQLPEEGLKFMVYLQKENIIDESGMPKERFSAEFPKEGPSILRIQQVVRGDSAAYFCASSPTTVNTEAFFGQGTRLTVV.

The V gene is TRBV11-2, the J gene TRBJ1-1; D call uncertain. CDR1 is SGHAT and CDR2 is FQNNGV in the germline V gene. V lost 1 base, J lost 0 bases, and 9 bases lay in between. This CDR3 is built from 15 residues. The CDR3 DNA follows: TGTGCCAGCAGCTTAGCGGAGGGCATGAACACTGAAGCTTTCTTT. As protein: CASSLAEGMNTEAFF.

The CDR3 nucleotides read TGTGCCAGCAGCTCCTCTCCCGCCCCCGGGACAGCCCAAGAGACCCAGTACTTC. Translated, it gives CASSSSPAPGTAQETQYF. This chain connects TRBV9 to TRBJ2-5; 7 positions match TRBD1. Germline loops: CDR1 SGDLS, CDR2 YYNGEE. The V segment lost 4 bases and the J segment 1 base; nucleotides outside the gene matches: 16. The CDR3 contains 18 residues.

The rearrangement joins TRBV19 to TRBJ2-7; D uncertain. The CDR3 contains 14 residues. V lost 4 bases and J lost 0, with 10 bases in between. CDR1 is LNHDA, CDR2 SQIVND, per germline (reference sequence). The DNA for the CDR3 is TGTGCCAGTAGTAGGGCAGATCTCTCCTACGAGCAGTACTTC. It yields the protein CASSRADLSYEQYF. Filled out from reference TRBV19 and TRBJ2-7, the complete variable domain reads DGGITQSPKYLFRKEGQNVTLSCEQNLNHDAMYWYRQDPGQGLRLIYYSQIVNDFQKGDIAEGYSVSREKKESFPLTVTSAQKNPTAFYLCASSRADLSYEQYFGPGTRLTVT.

J is TRBJ1-6 and V is TRBV6-2 or TRBV6-3; possible D gene TRBD1, 5 bases. V was pared by 0 bases and J by 7 bases, with 10 bases between. The CDR3 loop spans 15 amino acids. Germline CDR1 MNHEY, CDR2 SVGEGT. The CDR3: CASSYSNQGNSPLHF. CDR3 nucleotides: TGTGCCAGCAGTTACTCGAACCAGGGAAATTCACCCCTCCACTTT.

This clone was seen only a few times. The chain is built from TRBV19 and TRBJ2-1, with 8 positions matching TRBD2. Germline values: CDR1 LNHDA, CDR2 SQIVND (reference sequence). V trimming: 3 bases; J trimming: 6 bases; junction bases outside the gene matches: 7. The CDR3 runs 15 residues. In DNA, the CDR3 is TGTGCCAGTAGTATTGGGATCAGCGGGAGCAATGAGCAGTTCTTC. Protein product: CASSIGISGSNEQFF.

The chain employs TRBV9 and TRBJ2-6; perhaps TRBD1 as D (6 bases). Germline V gene data show CDR1 as SGDLS and CDR2 as YYNGEE. The CDR3 length is 18 residues. Trimming shortened V by 4 bases and J by 0 bases, and 17 bases separated the two germline ends. The CDR3 sequence: CASSPTRDMRSGANVLTF. The DNA for the CDR3 is TGTGCCAGCAGCCCCACCCGGGACATGCGCTCTGGGGCCAACGTCCTGACTTTC.

This clone was detected only once. The V call is TRBV5-8, the J call TRBJ1-5, with 8 positions matching TRBD1. The CDR3 spans 15 residues. Germline lookup yields CDR1 SGHTS and CDR2 YDEGEE. The V and J ends lost 3 bases and 1 base, in that order; junction bases with no gene match: 3. The CDR3, as DNA: TGTGCCAGCAGCTACCACAGGGGGAGCAATCAGCCCCAGCATTTT. Translating gives CASSYHRGSNQPQHF.